The 32 T cell receptor beta chains reported below all come from one sample, sequenced in a study of memory CD4+ T cells and cytomegalovirus serostatus. Assay: immunoSEQ multiplex PCR; the TCRdb copy retains only in-frame clones and omits some. The sample yields under 55,000 clones, around 88% seen once. Single viable CD3+CD4+CD8-CD45RO+ cells were sorted as the memory CD4+ T cells. Sequencing was done on a sample of memory CD4+ T cells from blood. Receptor source: an adult in good health and CMV-seropositive.

The V gene is TRBV11-2, the J gene TRBJ2-5, with D possibly TRBD2 on 6 matching bases. Germline loops: CDR1 SGHAT, CDR2 FQNNGV. The CDR3 runs 15 residues. With 6 bases removed from V and 4 bases from J, the gap between germline ends came to 18 bases. CDR3: CASSIVRGTRETQYF. DNA for the CDR3: TGTGCCAGCAGTATTGTGCGGGGCACACGAGAGACCCAGTACTTC.

The chain has TRBV6-1 and TRBJ2-2; 7 nucleotides match TRBD2. This CDR3 has 13 residues. The germline gives CDR1 MNHNS, CDR2 SASEGT. CDR3 DNA: TGTTCTTCGGCGGGGGCGAACACCGGGGAGCTGTTTTTT. Translation: CSSAGANTGELFF.

The rearrangement links TRBV4-2 to TRBJ2-1; no clear D gene. Per germline, CDR1 LGHNA and CDR2 YNFKEQ. The CDR3 spans 15 residues. Trimming left V 5 bases short and J 6 bases short, with 17 bases between. This CDR3 reads CASSLSSTKPNEQFF. The CDR3 DNA sequence: TGTGCCAGCAGCTTGTCCTCCACAAAACCCAATGAGCAGTTCTTC.

This clone was seen a handful of times. The rearrangement uses TRBV6-5 and TRBJ2-1; D remains ambiguous. The CDR3 extends over 13 amino acids. V dropped 1 base and J dropped 4 bases, with 5 bases sitting between them. The germline CDR1 and CDR2 sequences are MNHEY and SVGAGI. The CDR3 nucleotides are TGTGCCAGCAGTTACTTCGCATACAATGAGCAGTTCTTC. It specifies CASSYFAYNEQFF.

This sequence joins TRBV6-1 and TRBJ1-2; TRBD1 is a possible D gene (6 bases). Germline CDR1 and CDR2: MNHNS and SASEGT. Deletions cut 5 bases from V and 8 bases from J, with 18 bases between. CDR3 length equals 14 residues. Written as DNA, the CDR3 is TGTGCCAGCAGTCTACGGGAGGCCAGGGGAGGCTACACCTTC. Translated: CASSLREARGGYTF.

V gene TRBV7-9 combines with J gene TRBJ2-5; weak D call: TRBD2 (6 bases). This CDR3 region has 14 residues. Trimming removed 3 bases from V and 2 bases from J, with 10 bases in between. Per the germline V gene, CDR1 is SEHNR and CDR2 is FQNEAQ (reference sequence). CDR3 region: CASSLAGSQETQYF. As DNA, the CDR3 is TGTGCCAGCAGCTTGGCGGGATCACAAGAGACCCAGTACTTC.

The chain uses TRBV19 and TRBJ2-1, with 7 bases that match TRBD2. Per the germline V gene, CDR1 is LNHDA and CDR2 is SQIVND (reference sequence). This CDR3 spans 14 amino acids. Trimming took 2 bases from V and 9 from J; bases not matched to a gene: 7. The CDR3 DNA sequence: TGTGCCAGTAGTATATCTAGCGGAGTATTTGAGCAGTTCTTC. Its translation is CASSISSGVFEQFF.

The chain uses TRBV5-1 and TRBJ1-4, with 7 bases fitting TRBD1. Losses at the gene ends were 0 bases for V and 8 bases for J; bases not matched to a gene: 7. The CDR3 loop spans 15 amino acids. Looked up from germline, CDR1 is SGHRS and CDR2 is YFSETQ. The CDR3 spells CASSLGRGQVEKLFF. The CDR3 DNA reads as TGCGCCAGCAGCTTGGGGAGGGGGCAAGTGGAAAAACTGTTTTTT.

V and J are TRBV7-6 and TRBJ1-3, with D perhaps matching TRBD1 (6 bases). The CDR3 length is 16 residues. Germline CDR1 SGHVS, CDR2 FNYEAQ. Trimming shortened V by 5 bases and J by 0 bases, and 14 bases separated the two germline ends. CDR3 protein: CASSPRGVSSGNTIYF. CDR3 DNA sequence: TGTGCCAGCAGCCCGAGGGGGGTGAGCTCTGGAAACACCATATATTTT. The variable domain in full, with the rest retrieved from reference TRBV7-6 and TRBJ1-3, is GAGVSQSPRYKVTKRGQDVALRCDPISGHVSLYWYRQALGQGPEFLTYFNYEAQQDKSGLPNDRFSAERPEGSISTLTIQRTEQRDSAMYRCASSPRGVSSGNTIYFGEGSWLTVV.

This clone appeared a few times. This chain links TRBV7-8 with TRBJ2-2; unclear D gene. The CDR3 contains 14 residues. V was shortened by 1 base and J by 7 bases, with 10 bases between the two germline ends. The germline V gene has CDR1 SGHVS and CDR2 FQNEAQ. The CDR3 spells CASSLDRAHGELFF. The CDR3 DNA sequence: TGTGCCAGCAGCTTAGACCGAGCTCACGGGGAGCTGTTTTTT.

The chain employs TRBV2 and TRBJ2-1; 10 bases are a match to TRBD2. Trimming removed 5 bases from V and 8 bases from J; junction bases left unmatched: 6. Germline lookup yields CDR1 SNHLY and CDR2 FYNNEI. This CDR3 contains 14 residues. The CDR3 nucleotides read TGTGCCAGCAGTTTGGGACTAGCGACGGATGAGCAGTTCTTC. As protein: CASSLGLATDEQFF. The entire variable domain, with the rest obtained from reference TRBV2 and TRBJ2-1, is as follows: EPEVTQTPSHQVTQMGQEVILRCVPISNHLYFYWYRQILGQKVEFLVSFYNNEISEKSEIFDDQFSVERPDGSNFTLKIRSTKLEDSAMYFCASSLGLATDEQFFGPGTRLTVL.

This chain joins TRBV7-2 and TRBJ1-3; 8 bases match TRBD1. The V segment lost 6 bases and the J segment 4 bases; nucleotides outside the gene matches: 5. Germline V lookup: CDR1 SGHTA, CDR2 FQGNSA. This CDR3 has 14 amino acids. CDR3: CASRKDRGGNTIYF. CDR3 DNA sequence: TGTGCCAGCAGGAAAGACAGGGGCGGAAACACCATATATTTT. Combining the CDR3 with reference TRBV7-2 and TRBJ1-3 gives the whole variable domain GAGVSQSPSNKVTEKGKDVELRCDPISGHTALYWYRQSLGQGLEFLIYFQGNSAPDKSGLPSDRFSAERTGGSVSTLTIQRTQQEDSAVYLCASRKDRGGNTIYFGEGSWLTVV.

CDR3 sequence: CASSLASRAYEQYF. Here the CDR3 DNA reads TGTGCCAGCAGCTTGGCCAGCAGGGCCTACGAGCAGTACTTC. The gene calls are TRBV5-5 and TRBJ2-7; tentatively, D is TRBD1 (5 bases). This CDR3 is 14 amino acids long. The germline V gene has CDR1 SGHKS and CDR2 YYEKEE (reference sequence). V was cut by 0 bases and J by 2 bases, with 9 bases left in between. Full variable domain (outside the CDR3, taken from reference TRBV5-5 and TRBJ2-7): DAGVTQSPTHLIKTRGQQVTLRCSPISGHKSVSWYQQVLGQGPQFIFQYYEKEERGRGNFPDRFSARQFPNYSSELNVNALLLGDSALYLCASSLASRAYEQYFGPGTRLTVT.

V gene TRBV10-2 combines with J gene TRBJ2-3, with 8 bases that match TRBD2. V shed 1 base, J shed 2 bases, and the junction held 11 bases outside the gene matches. Germline CDR1 WSHSY, CDR2 SAAADI. The length of the CDR3 is 18 residues. The CDR3 protein is CASSELSSGEIYTDTQYF. The CDR3 bases are TGCGCCAGCAGTGAGTTGAGTAGCGGGGAGATATACACAGATACGCAGTATTTT.

The rearrangement links TRBV6-5 to TRBJ1-1; 7 bases align to TRBD1. V lost 0 bases, J lost 2 bases, and 3 bases stayed unmatched. From germline, CDR1 is MNHEY and CDR2 SVGAGI. There are 15 residues in the CDR3. In nucleotides, the CDR3 is TGTGCCAGCAGTTACTCGAACAGGGGAAACACTGAAGCTTTCTTT. It codes for CASSYSNRGNTEAFF.

The chain has TRBV7-9 and TRBJ2-5, with D unresolved. The CDR3 contains 15 residues. Per germline, CDR1 SEHNR and CDR2 FQNEAQ (reference sequence). V dropped 5 bases and J dropped 4 bases, with 17 bases sitting between them. The CDR3 DNA reads TGTGCCAGCAGCATCAGGCTAAACCCGGGAGAGACCCAGTACTTC. It yields the protein CASSIRLNPGETQYF.

This rearrangement joins TRBV10-3 to TRBJ1-1, with D unclear. The length of the CDR3 is 14 residues. Germline CDR1 and CDR2: ENHRY and SYGVKD. The ends were cut back, 0 bases at V and 6 bases at J, with 11 bases in the middle. The CDR3 nucleotides read TGTGCCATCAGTGAGTCGCTCCTCCTGGCTGAAGCTTTCTTT. Encoded protein: CAISESLLLAEAFF.

In its sample, this clone was seen once. The CDR3 coding sequence is TGTGCCACCCGGGTCGGGGTGGGCTCTGGAAACACCATATATTTT. Encoded protein: CATRVGVGSGNTIYF. V usage is TRBV2 and J usage is TRBJ1-3; D gene uncertain. Germline CDR1 and CDR2: SNHLY and FYNNEI. V was clipped by 10 bases and J by 0 bases, with 16 bases between them. The CDR3 totals 15 residues.

The V and J genes are TRBV11-2 and TRBJ2-2; D might be TRBD1 (5 bases). Trimming left V 3 bases short and J 6 bases short, with 14 bases between. CDR3 size: 15 residues. Germline-derived CDR1 and CDR2 are SGHAT and FQNNGV. Here the CDR3 reads CASSFTGQAPGELFF. The CDR3 bases are TGTGCCAGCAGCTTTACAGGCCAGGCCCCCGGGGAGCTGTTTTTT.

This chain uses TRBV19 with TRBJ1-1; a possible D gene is TRBD1 (5 bases). The CDR3 contains 16 residues. Trimming took off 6 bases at V and 4 bases at J, with 21 bases between the two ends. CDR1 is LNHDA, CDR2 SQIVND, per germline (reference sequence). This chain's CDR3 is CASSTIGIGGGTEAFF. CDR3 coding DNA: TGTGCCAGTAGCACCATTGGCATTGGGGGGGGCACTGAAGCTTTCTTT.

The chain carries TRBV7-2 and TRBJ1-6, with D hard to call. The CDR3 sequence is 13 residues long. CDR1 is SGHTA and CDR2 is FQGNSA in the germline V gene. The V end lost 6 bases, the J end lost 7 bases, and 10 bases lay between the germline ends. CDR3 in amino acids: CASSTKRNSPLHF. In nucleotides, the CDR3 is TGTGCCAGCAGTACGAAGAGAAATTCACCCCTCCACTTT.

The chain couples TRBV15 to TRBJ1-4, with a weak D call TRBD1 (5 bases). CDR3 length: 17 residues. The germline V and J ends were trimmed by 5 bases and 5 bases, with 21 bases remaining between them. Per germline, CDR1 LNHNV and CDR2 YYDKDF (reference sequence). This chain's CDR3 is CATSGTGSGRTNEKLFF. DNA of the CDR3: TGTGCCACCAGCGGAACAGGATCGGGTCGGACAAATGAAAAACTGTTTTTT.

This chain connects TRBV5-6 to TRBJ2-3, with a weak D call TRBD2 (5 bases). The germline V gene has CDR1 SGHDT and CDR2 YYEEEE. The CDR3 contains 14 residues. V was shortened by 0 bases and J by 5 bases, with 10 bases between the two germline ends. CDR3 coding DNA: TGTGCCAGCAGCTTGGAGGGAGAGCAAGATACGCAGTATTTT. It specifies CASSLEGEQDTQYF.

This rearrangement joins TRBV7-2 to TRBJ2-5; 7 nucleotides align to TRBD2. Germline V gene lookup returns CDR1 SGHTA and CDR2 FQGNSA. The CDR3 is 12 residues long. The junction had 7 bases not matched to a gene; V was cut back by 10 bases and J by 5 bases. The CDR3 region is CANPGGGETQYF. CDR3 in DNA: TGTGCCAACCCCGGGGGAGGGGAGACCCAGTACTTC. The full variable domain, rest sourced from reference TRBV7-2 and TRBJ2-5, is GAGVSQSPSNKVTEKGKDVELRCDPISGHTALYWYRQSLGQGLEFLIYFQGNSAPDKSGLPSDRFSAERTGGSVSTLTIQRTQQEDSAVYLCANPGGGETQYFGPGTRLLVL.

This chain connects TRBV18 to TRBJ2-7; 9 bases are shared with TRBD1. The J segment lost 5 bases and the V segment lost 1 base, leaving 3 bases of the junction unmatched. CDR1 is KGHSH and CDR2 is LQKENI in the germline V gene. The CDR3 has 14 residues. The chain's CDR3 is CASSPRDRENEQYF. Here the CDR3 DNA reads TGTGCCAGCTCACCACGGGACAGGGAGAACGAGCAGTACTTC. The full variable domain, completed using reference TRBV18 and TRBJ2-7, is NAGVMQNPRHLVRRRGQEARLRCSPMKGHSHVYWYRQLPEEGLKFMVYLQKENIIDESGMPKERFSAEFPKEGPSILRIQQVVRGDSAAYFCASSPRDRENEQYFGPGTRLTVT.

This chain connects TRBV6-5 to TRBJ2-5; the D gene is possibly TRBD1 (5 bases). The ends were cut back, 7 bases at V and 2 bases at J, with 11 bases in the middle. CDR3 length: 13 residues. The germline CDR1 and CDR2 sequences are MNHEY and SVGAGI. The CDR3 nucleotides are TGTGCCAGCACGGTAACAGGACAAGAGACCCAGTACTTC. Its translation is CASTVTGQETQYF.

V is TRBV7-2 and J is TRBJ2-4; D perhaps matches TRBD1 (5 bases). Germline V gives CDR1 SGHTA, CDR2 FQGNSA. The CDR3 length is 17 residues. Trimming cost V 1 base and J 7 bases, with 20 bases left between them. CDR3 sequence (DNA): TGTGCCAGCAGCTTAGTGTGGGGCGGTTCCGGTGGGAACATTCAGTACTTC. It encodes CASSLVWGGSGGNIQYF.

The V gene is TRBV20-1, the J gene TRBJ1-4; D not certain. Trimming took 3 bases from V and 6 from J, leaving 5 bases between them. Germline CDR1 DFQATT, CDR2 SNEGSKA (reference sequence). CDR3 size: 11 residues. The CDR3 DNA reads as TGCAGTGCTAGGACTTATGAAAAACTGTTTTTT. Translated, it gives CSARTYEKLFF.

The V and J genes are TRBV29-1 and TRBJ2-3, with a possible D match to TRBD1 (6 bases). The CDR3 length is 13 residues. Per germline, CDR1 SQVTM and CDR2 ANQGSEA. The ends were cut back, 5 bases at V and 1 base at J, with 10 bases in the middle. The CDR3 sequence: CSVSWTGTDTQYF. In nucleotides, the CDR3 is TGCAGCGTTTCCTGGACAGGCACAGATACGCAGTATTTT.

The gene calls are TRBV18 and TRBJ1-2; D is perhaps TRBD1 (6 bases). Germline V CDR1 and CDR2: KGHSH, LQKENI. The ends were cut back, 2 bases at V and 11 bases at J, with 12 bases in the middle. The CDR3 extends over 12 amino acids. The chain's CDR3 is CASSPDRQAYTF. CDR3 nucleotides: TGTGCCAGCTCACCAGACCGACAGGCTTACACCTTC.

The rearrangement links TRBV5-6 to TRBJ2-1; maybe TRBD2 (6 bases). In germline, CDR1 is SGHDT, CDR2 YYEEEE. Deletions cut 0 bases from V and 9 bases from J, with 7 bases between. The CDR3 loop spans 12 amino acids. In DNA form, the CDR3 reads TGTGCCAGCAGCTTGGGGAGGGGTGAGCAGTTCTTC. Its translation is CASSLGRGEQFF. The variable domain in full, completed from reference TRBV5-6 and TRBJ2-1, reads DAGVTQSPTHLIKTRGQQVTLRCSPKSGHDTVSWYQQALGQGPQFIFQYYEEEERQRGNFPDRFSGHQFPNYSSELNVNALLLGDSALYLCASSLGRGEQFFGPGTRLTVL.

This clone came up a few times. The V gene is TRBV7-9, the J gene TRBJ1-1; possible D gene TRBD1, 5 bases. V shed 5 bases and J shed 0 bases, with 10 bases lying between them. CDR1 and CDR2 from the germline V gene are SEHNR and FQNEAQ (reference sequence). The CDR3 is made up of 14 amino acids. CDR3 sequence reads: CASSGGALNTEAFF. CDR3 sequence (DNA): TGTGCCAGCAGCGGAGGGGCCCTGAACACTGAAGCTTTCTTT.